This TCR beta chain was retrieved from a study of technical replicates of blood from several donors. The assay was immunoSEQ multiplex PCR, and TCRdb's table has in-frame clones only and misses some. The sample has about 86,000 clones; over 95% are singletons. From germline, CDR1 is KGHSH and CDR2 LQKENI. The CDR3 covers 15 residues. V lost 6 bases to trimming and J lost 2 bases; unmatched junction nucleotides: 9. The sample consisted of T cells isolated from PBMCs. The clonotype was recovered from a human donor in good health. This chain joins TRBV18 and TRBJ2-5; 7 bases match TRBD1. CDR3 loop: CASSPGQSIQETQYF. CDR3 DNA sequence: TGTGCCAGCTCGCCGGGACAGTCGATACAAGAGACCCAGTACTTC. The full variable domain, its missing parts supplied by reference TRBV18 and TRBJ2-5, is NAGVMQNPRHLVRRRGQEARLRCSPMKGHSHVYWYRQLPEEGLKFMVYLQKENIIDESGMPKERFSAEFPKEGPSILRIQQVVRGDSAAYFCASSPGQSIQETQYFGPGTRLLVL.